The entry below gives a single TCR beta chain sequence along with its context. Its antigen remains unknown. These data belong to a study of ipilimumab plus nivolumab after autologous stem cell transplantation. Germline-derived CDR1 and CDR2 are SGHNT and YYREEE (reference sequence). The CDR3 is 16 amino acids. The V end was cut by 0 bases, the J end by 0 bases, with 10 bases between. Study observations and caveats: TCR repertoire, Treg phenotype and gut microbiota reportedly support more study of this approach.

Some clones are missing from TCRdb's copy, which holds only in-frame ones; the method was immunoSEQ multiplex PCR. The sample gives just over 40,000 clones, about 92% of which show up once; 0.9% is in the top ten. Checkpoint therapy with ipilimumab 1 mg/kg began 14 to 28 days after transplant. The sequence was obtained from a male donor with multiple myeloma. The chain joins TRBV5-4 to TRBJ2-4, with D perhaps matching TRBD1 or TRBD2 (5 bases each). The source material was PBMCs, sampled in a trial of ipilimumab plus nivolumab as post-transplant consolidation. The CDR3 region is CASSLGGALAKNIQYF. The CDR3 bases are TGTGCCAGCAGCTTGGGAGGGGCACTAGCCAAAAACATTCAGTACTTC.